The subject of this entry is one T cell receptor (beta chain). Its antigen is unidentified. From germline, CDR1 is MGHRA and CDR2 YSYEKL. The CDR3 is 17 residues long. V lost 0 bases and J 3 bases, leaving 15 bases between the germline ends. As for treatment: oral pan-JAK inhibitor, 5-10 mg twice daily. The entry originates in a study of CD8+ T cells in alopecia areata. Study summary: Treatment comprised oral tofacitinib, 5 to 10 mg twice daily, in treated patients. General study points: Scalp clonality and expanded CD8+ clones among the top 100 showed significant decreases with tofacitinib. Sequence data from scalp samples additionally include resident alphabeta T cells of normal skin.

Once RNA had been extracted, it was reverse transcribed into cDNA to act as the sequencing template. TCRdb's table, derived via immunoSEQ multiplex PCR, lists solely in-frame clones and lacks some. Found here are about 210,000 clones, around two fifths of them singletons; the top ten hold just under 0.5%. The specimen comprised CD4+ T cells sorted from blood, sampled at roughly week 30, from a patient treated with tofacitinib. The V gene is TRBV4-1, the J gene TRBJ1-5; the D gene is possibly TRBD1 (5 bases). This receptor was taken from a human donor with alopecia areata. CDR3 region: CASSQDSRVAPNQPQHF. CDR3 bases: TGCGCCAGCAGCCAAGATAGCAGGGTAGCCCCCAATCAGCCCCAGCATTTT.